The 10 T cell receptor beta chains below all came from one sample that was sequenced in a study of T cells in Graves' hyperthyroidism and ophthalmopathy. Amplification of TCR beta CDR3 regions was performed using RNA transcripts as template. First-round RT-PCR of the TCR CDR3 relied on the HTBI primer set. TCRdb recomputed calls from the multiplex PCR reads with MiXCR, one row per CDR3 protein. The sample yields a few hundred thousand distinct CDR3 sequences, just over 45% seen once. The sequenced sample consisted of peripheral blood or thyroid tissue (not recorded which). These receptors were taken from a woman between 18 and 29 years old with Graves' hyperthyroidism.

The CDR3 DNA reads as TGTGCCATCCTGCCGGCCGGGGAGCTGTTTTTT. Amino acid sequence: CAILPAGELFF. The J gene is TRBJ2-2, the V gene TRBV10-3; D uncertain. CDR3 length: 11 residues. V gave up 8 bases and J gave up 6 bases, with 7 bases separating them. Germline V gives CDR1 ENHRY, CDR2 SYGVKD.

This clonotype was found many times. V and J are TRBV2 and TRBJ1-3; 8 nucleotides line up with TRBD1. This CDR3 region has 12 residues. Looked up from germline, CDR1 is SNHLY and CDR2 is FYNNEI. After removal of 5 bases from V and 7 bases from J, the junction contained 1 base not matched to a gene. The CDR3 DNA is TGTGCCAGCAGTCGGACAGGGAACACCATATATTTT. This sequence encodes CASSRTGNTIYF.

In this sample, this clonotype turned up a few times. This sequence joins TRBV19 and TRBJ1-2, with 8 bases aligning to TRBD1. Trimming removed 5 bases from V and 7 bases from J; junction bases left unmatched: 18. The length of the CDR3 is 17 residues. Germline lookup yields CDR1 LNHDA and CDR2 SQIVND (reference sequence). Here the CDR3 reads CASSAYGTGERMGGYTF. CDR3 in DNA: TGTGCCAGTAGTGCCTACGGGACAGGCGAAAGGATGGGTGGCTACACCTTC.

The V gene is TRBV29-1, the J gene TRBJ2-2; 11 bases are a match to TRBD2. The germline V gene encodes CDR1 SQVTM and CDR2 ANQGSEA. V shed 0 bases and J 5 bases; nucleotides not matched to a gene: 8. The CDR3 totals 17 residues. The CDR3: CSVEESTSGMGTGELFF. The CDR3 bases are TGCAGCGTTGAAGAATCGACTAGCGGGATGGGAACCGGGGAGCTGTTTTTT.

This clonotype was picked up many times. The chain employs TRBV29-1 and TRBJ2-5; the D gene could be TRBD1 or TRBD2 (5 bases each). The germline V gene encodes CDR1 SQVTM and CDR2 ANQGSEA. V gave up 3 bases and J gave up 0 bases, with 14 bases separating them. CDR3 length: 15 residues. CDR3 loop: CSVEPGTQYQETQYF. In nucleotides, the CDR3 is TGCAGCGTTGAGCCCGGGACCCAGTACCAAGAGACCCAGTACTTC.

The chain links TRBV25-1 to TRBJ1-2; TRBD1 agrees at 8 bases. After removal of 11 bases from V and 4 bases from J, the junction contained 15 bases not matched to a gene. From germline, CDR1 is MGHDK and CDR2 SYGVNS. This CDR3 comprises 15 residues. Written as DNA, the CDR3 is TGTGCCTGGAGTGTACCCTCGGGACAGGTCTATGGCTACACCTTC. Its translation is CAWSVPSGQVYGYTF.

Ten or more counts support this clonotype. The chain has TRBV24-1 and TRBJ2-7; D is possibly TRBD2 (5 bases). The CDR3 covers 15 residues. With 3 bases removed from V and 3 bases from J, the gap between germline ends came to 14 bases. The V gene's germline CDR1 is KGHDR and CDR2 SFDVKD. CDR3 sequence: CATSDRSATFYEQYF. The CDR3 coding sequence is TGTGCCACCAGTGATCGTAGCGCGACATTCTACGAGCAGTACTTC.

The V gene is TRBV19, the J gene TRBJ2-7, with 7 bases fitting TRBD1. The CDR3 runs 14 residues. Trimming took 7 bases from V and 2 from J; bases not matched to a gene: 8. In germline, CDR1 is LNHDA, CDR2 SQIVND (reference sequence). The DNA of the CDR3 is TGTGCCAGTAATAACCGGGACAGAGCCTACGAGCAGTACTTC. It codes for CASNNRDRAYEQYF.

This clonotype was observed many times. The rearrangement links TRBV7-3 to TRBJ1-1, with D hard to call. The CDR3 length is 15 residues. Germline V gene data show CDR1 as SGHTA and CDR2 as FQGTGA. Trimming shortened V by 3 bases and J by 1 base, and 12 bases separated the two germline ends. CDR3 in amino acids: CASSLGGDGNTEAFF. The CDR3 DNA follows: TGTGCCAGCAGCTTGGGTGGGGATGGGAACACTGAAGCTTTCTTT.

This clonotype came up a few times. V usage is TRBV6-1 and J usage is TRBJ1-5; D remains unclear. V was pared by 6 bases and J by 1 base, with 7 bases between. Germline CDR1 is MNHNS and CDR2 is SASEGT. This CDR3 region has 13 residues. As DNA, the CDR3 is TGTGCCAGCAGAAACAAGAGCAATCAGCCCCAGCATTTT. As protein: CASRNKSNQPQHF.